This is a list of T cell receptor beta chains from one sample in a study of long-term antiretroviral therapy in people with HIV. Produced via immunoSEQ multiplex PCR; TCRdb's table is partial and in-frame only. The table shows some 15,000 clones, with 65% to 85% occurring only once. The specimen was unsorted PBMCs, collected 1.8 years before starting antiretroviral therapy. These receptors were taken from a middle-aged woman with HIV. CDR3s include the opening cysteine and the closing phenylalanine or tryptophan. D genes are given only for firm matches. Only part of the rows carry a size: once, few, many, or a class if the clone is expanded.

j_gene | abundance | v_gene | d_gene | CDR3nt | CDR3aa
TRBJ1-3 | . | TRBV18 | . | TGTGCCAGCTCCCTAGGGGTAACCAGCTCTGGAAACACCATATATTTT | CASSLGVTSSGNTIYF
TRBJ2-5 | . | TRBV7-9 | . | TGTGCCAGCAGTGCTAGCTCACAAGAGACCCAGTACTTC | CASSASSQETQYF
TRBJ2-7 | once | TRBV18 | TRBD1 | TGTGCCAGCTCACCCGGGACAGGGGGCGTTGAGCAGTACTTC | CASSPGTGGVEQYF
TRBJ2-5 | . | TRBV7-9 | . | TGTGCCAGCAGCTTAGTCGAGACAGCCGGCGGGACCCAGTACTTC | CASSLVETAGGTQYF
TRBJ2-4 | . | TRBV7-2 | . | TGTGCCAGCAGCTTAGTGGGGTCACTAAACATTCAGTACTTC | CASSLVGSLNIQYF
TRBJ2-1 | . | TRBV5-1 | TRBD2 | TGCGCCAGCAGTTTCGGACTAGCGGGAGGGCGTGAGCAGTTCTTC | CASSFGLAGGREQFF
TRBJ2-5 | . | TRBV11-3 | TRBD2 | TGTGCCAGCAGCTCTCCGGGACTAGCGGATTCCCAAGAGACCCAGTACTTC | CASSSPGLADSQETQYF
TRBJ1-1 | few | TRBV10-2 | TRBD1 | TGCGCCAGCGGGACAGGGAGGAACACTGAAGCTTTCTTT | CASGTGRNTEAFF
TRBJ2-1 | . | TRBV10-3 | . | TGTGCCATCGACCGCGCAGGGACCCCATACAATGAGCAGTTCTTC | CAIDRAGTPYNEQFF
TRBJ1-5 | few | TRBV5-7 | . | TGTGCCAGCAGCTTAGAGGGGGGGTATAGCAATCAGCCCCAGCATTTT | CASSLEGGYSNQPQHF
TRBJ2-1 | . | TRBV14 | . | TGTGCCAGCAGCCACCCCGGGACCCGGAGGAATGAGCAGTTCTTC | CASSHPGTRRNEQFF
TRBJ2-7 | . | TRBV10-3 | TRBD2 | TGTGCCATCAGTGCGGGGACTAGCGGTCCCTACGAGCAGTACTTC | CAISAGTSGPYEQYF
TRBJ2-7 | . | TRBV29-1 | . | TGCAGTGTAGGGCGTACTTCCTACGAGCAGTACTTC | CSVGRTSYEQYF
TRBJ1-4 | . | TRBV10-3 | . | TGTGCCATCAGCCGCGGGACCCTAGGGGAAAAACTGTTTTTT | CAISRGTLGEKLFF
TRBJ2-4 | . | TRBV12-5 | TRBD1 | TGTGCTAGTGGTCCGCCGGGACAGGGGGCGGACATTCAGTACTTC | CASGPPGQGADIQYF
TRBJ2-1 | . | TRBV2 | TRBD1 | TGTGCCAGCAGGGACAGGGGGCTCTACAATGAGCAGTTCTTC | CASRDRGLYNEQFF
TRBJ2-3 | . | TRBV5-1 | TRBD2 | TGCGCCAGCAGCCGCGGACTAGCGGGAGGAGGCACAGATACGCAGTATTTT | CASSRGLAGGGTDTQYF
TRBJ1-5 | few | TRBV2 | . | TGTGCCAGCAGTGAAGGGGGCAATCAGCCCCAGCATTTT | CASSEGGNQPQHF
TRBJ2-7 | . | TRBV11-2 | TRBD2 | TGTGCCAGCAGCCTGAGACTAGCGGGAGGCCCGGGGGCCGAGCAGTACTTC | CASSLRLAGGPGAEQYF
TRBJ2-2 | . | TRBV6-6 | TRBD1 | TGTGCCAGCAGTATACAGGGGGTCGTCACCGGGGAGCTGTTTTTT | CASSIQGVVTGELFF
TRBJ2-7 | . | TRBV11-2 | . | TGTGCCAGCAGCTTAGCTTTCTCGGGGTATTACGAGCAGTACTTC | CASSLAFSGYYEQYF
TRBJ2-7 | . | TRBV11-2 | . | TGTGCCAGCAGCTTAGCCCAGGGTCCCTACGAGCAGTACTTC | CASSLAQGPYEQYF
TRBJ2-7 | once | TRBV19 | TRBD2 | TGTGCCAGTAGTATCACTAGCGGGAGCTACGAGCAGTACTTC | CASSITSGSYEQYF
TRBJ2-7 | once | TRBV15 | . | TGTGCCACCGGTCCGGGGGTGGGTTACGAGCAGTACTTC | CATGPGVGYEQYF
TRBJ2-7 | once | TRBV18 | . | TGTGCCAGCTCACCAGTAGATCCCCCCTCCGGCGAGCAGTACTTC | CASSPVDPPSGEQYF
TRBJ1-5 | few | TRBV27 | . | TGTGCCAGCAGTTTACAACCTAGCAATCAGCCCCAGCATTTT | CASSLQPSNQPQHF
TRBJ2-1 | few | TRBV7-8 | TRBD2 | TGTGCCAGCAGATTTGCGGGAGTCTTGAGTGAGCAGTTCTTC | CASRFAGVLSEQFF
TRBJ2-1 | . | TRBV5-1 | . | TGCGCCAGCAGCCCGTCCAGCTCCTACAATGAGCAGTTCTTC | CASSPSSSYNEQFF
TRBJ1-2 | once | TRBV11-2 | . | TGTGCCAGCAGCTTTCAGCCAGGCAATGGCTACACCTTC | CASSFQPGNGYTF
TRBJ2-1 | once | TRBV5-1 | TRBD1 | TGCGCCAGCAGCTCAAGCACCGGGACAGGGAAGAATGAGCAGTTCTTC | CASSSSTGTGKNEQFF
TRBJ1-5 | . | TRBV28 | . | TGTGCCAGCAGTTTACGGGTTTTTAGCAATCAGCCCCAGCATTTT | CASSLRVFSNQPQHF
TRBJ2-1 | . | TRBV19 | TRBD2 | TGTGCCAGTAGTAGGGGCGGGAGCGGGAGTGAGGACAATGAGCAGTTCTTC | CASSRGGSGSEDNEQFF
TRBJ2-7 | . | TRBV11-1 | . | TGTGCCAGCAGCGCGGACAACACCTACGAGCAGTACTTC | CASSADNTYEQYF
TRBJ1-2 | . | TRBV7-9 | TRBD1 | TGTGCCAGCAGCTTATATCGGGACAGCTATGGCTACACCTTC | CASSLYRDSYGYTF
TRBJ2-6 | few | TRBV19 | TRBD1 | TGTGCCAGTAGTATAAGGAGGGGGACAGGGGGCGCTGGGGCCAACGTCCTGACTTTC | CASSIRRGTGGAGANVLTF
TRBJ2-1 | . | TRBV7-9 | . | TGTGCCAGCAGCCCACTTGCTTTCTACGACAATGAGCAGTTCTTC | CASSPLAFYDNEQFF
TRBJ1-6 | . | TRBV5-4 | TRBD1 | TGTGCCAGCAGCTTGGAACAGGGGAATTCACCCCTCCACTTT | CASSLEQGNSPLHF
TRBJ2-7 | . | TRBV6-6 | . | TGTGCCAGCAGTTACGTCAGCGACGAGCAGTACTTC | CASSYVSDEQYF
TRBJ2-1 | once | TRBV15 | TRBD2 | TGTGCCACCAGCAGAGATCGACGGGAGGGGCCCTACAATGAGCAGTTCTTC | CATSRDRREGPYNEQFF